This T cell receptor beta chain was sequenced for a study of early T cells in non-severe SARS-CoV-2 infection. Background on the study: Sequencing of unsorted whole blood was done on bulk RNA, leaving chains unpaired.

Study observations and caveats: There was a bias toward anti-spike CD8 responses in VDJdb matching, which missed private and CD4 specificities.

TCRdb processed the 5' RACE reads anew with MiXCR; each CDR3 protein has one entry. The sample carries tens of thousands of distinct CDR3 sequences, around 15% recorded once. This clonotype was recorded at least ten times. What it binds is unknown. This receptor was identified in an adult who was a healthcare worker with PCR-confirmed SARS-CoV-2 infection or an uninfected control (not recorded which). The specimen was whole blood.

The CDR3 is CASSLVHPPPYGEQFF. CDR3 DNA: TGTGCCAGCAGCTTGGTGCATCCCCCTCCTTATGGTGAGCAGTTCTTC. V and J are TRBV5-6 and TRBJ2-1; D not resolved. Trimming left V 0 bases short and J 9 bases short, with 19 bases between. The germline gives CDR1 SGHDT, CDR2 YYEEEE. This CDR3 is built from 16 residues.